This paragraph covers one TCR beta chain sequence. The sample comes from a study of control samples from healthy donors and cancer patients. Looked up from germline, CDR1 is SGHTA and CDR2 is FQGTGA. This CDR3 contains 13 residues. V lost 3 bases and J lost 1, with 6 bases in between. Sequencing used immunoSEQ multiplex PCR; TCRdb keeps in-frame clones, though not all of them. The table includes approximately 120,000 clones, 90% detected once. Sequencing was done on a sample of blood. The rearrangement uses TRBV7-3 and TRBJ1-1; D perhaps matches TRBD1 (5 bases). This TCR was recovered from a human donor in good health. The donor label of this sample is uncertain. The DNA of the CDR3 is TGTGCCAGCAGCTTCCAGGGGAACACTGAAGCTTTCTTT. Amino acids: CASSFQGNTEAFF.